Presented here are 32 T cell receptor beta chains from one specimen sequenced in a study of radiotherapy plus CTLA-4 blockade in lung cancer. Assay used: immunoSEQ multiplex PCR; TCRdb lists only in-frame clones, some missing. The table has about 100,000 clones, around 82% seen once. Specimen: peripheral blood, collected from a patient treated with radiotherapy plus ipilimumab. These receptors were obtained from a human donor with non-small cell lung cancer who had stable disease on radiotherapy plus ipilimumab.

The rearrangement uses TRBV5-1 and TRBJ2-7; 7 bases are shared with TRBD2. Looked up from germline, CDR1 is SGHRS and CDR2 is YFSETQ. The junction had 11 bases not matched to a gene; V was cut back by 0 bases and J by 2 bases. CDR3 length: 17 amino acids. As DNA, the CDR3 is TGCGCCAGCAGCTTGGATTATCGAGCGGGGTCCCCCTACGAGCAGTACTTC. This translates into CASSLDYRAGSPYEQYF.

J is TRBJ2-3 and V is TRBV30; D is possibly TRBD2 (5 bases). The CDR3 is 15 residues long. The germline V gene has CDR1 GTSNPN and CDR2 SVGIG (reference sequence). V was cut by 0 bases and J by 2 bases, with 12 bases left in between. The CDR3 nucleotides are TGTGCCTGGAGTGTAGGTCTAGCCAACACAGATACGCAGTATTTT. This sequence encodes CAWSVGLANTDTQYF.

The chain carries TRBV19 and TRBJ1-5; 8 positions match TRBD1. Per the germline V gene, CDR1 is LNHDA and CDR2 is SQIVND (reference sequence). Trimming cost V 6 bases and J 0 bases; bases outside gene matches: 4. There are 15 residues in the CDR3. CDR3 residues: CASSDRGHSNQPQHF. The CDR3 bases are TGTGCCAGTAGCGACAGGGGTCATAGCAATCAGCCCCAGCATTTT.

The CDR3 coding sequence is TGTGCCAGCAGTTTACTCCTTTACGAGCAGTACTTC. This translates into CASSLLLYEQYF. J is TRBJ2-7 and V is TRBV28; the D is unclear. From germline, CDR1 is MDHEN and CDR2 SYDVKM. The CDR3 loop spans 12 amino acids. V lost 2 bases and J lost 4, with 6 bases in between.

The chain uses TRBV18 and TRBJ2-7, with unresolved D. Germline CDR1 is KGHSH and CDR2 is LQKENI. The CDR3 spans 14 residues. V lost 0 bases to trimming and J lost 4 bases, with 10 bases between them. CDR3 in amino acids: CASSPPNLGYEQYF. CDR3 DNA sequence: TGTGCCAGCTCACCACCCAACTTAGGGTACGAGCAGTACTTC.

The chain joins TRBV29-1 to TRBJ2-5; TRBD2 might be the D (6 bases). From germline, CDR1 is SQVTM and CDR2 ANQGSEA. Trimming pared 2 bases from V and 4 bases from J, leaving 11 bases between. The CDR3 runs 13 residues. CDR3 in amino acids: CSVETGGGETQYF. The CDR3 bases are TGCAGCGTTGAAACCGGGGGAGGAGAGACCCAGTACTTC. The full variable domain, its missing parts supplied by reference TRBV29-1 and TRBJ2-5, is SAVISQKPSRDICQRGTSLTIQCQVDSQVTMMFWYRQQPGQSLTLIATANQGSEATYESGFVIDKFPISRPNLTFSTLTVSNMSPEDSSIYLCSVETGGGETQYFGPGTRLLVL.

The V and J genes are TRBV2 and TRBJ2-5; 10 bases are a match to TRBD2. There are 15 residues in the CDR3. The germline gives CDR1 SNHLY, CDR2 FYNNEI. The trim removed 5 bases at V and 5 bases at J, leaving 8 bases unmatched. This chain's CDR3 is CASSFYGLAEETQYF. CDR3 in DNA: TGTGCCAGCAGTTTCTACGGACTAGCGGAGGAGACCCAGTACTTC.

The V and J genes are TRBV5-1 and TRBJ2-2; D call uncertain. The CDR3 consists of 19 residues. V shed 0 bases and J shed 3 bases, with 21 bases lying between them. In germline, CDR1 is SGHRS, CDR2 YFSETQ. The CDR3: CASSLGAPPTRFYTGELFF. CDR3 in DNA: TGCGCCAGCAGCTTGGGGGCCCCCCCGACAAGATTCTACACCGGGGAGCTGTTTTTT.

The chain links TRBV27 to TRBJ2-7; 9 bases align to TRBD1. This CDR3 comprises 14 residues. V was pared by 4 bases and J by 2 bases, with 3 bases of the junction left unmatched. Per germline, CDR1 MNHEY and CDR2 SMNVEV (reference sequence). The CDR3 DNA reads as TGTGCCAGCAGTTGGGGACAGGGCACCTACGAGCAGTACTTC. This translates into CASSWGQGTYEQYF.

The rearrangement joins TRBV7-9 to TRBJ1-1; D may be TRBD1 (6 bases). The CDR3 runs to 15 residues. The V gene's germline CDR1 is SEHNR and CDR2 FQNEAQ (reference sequence). Trimming pared 1 base from V and 5 bases from J, leaving 14 bases between. The CDR3 bases are TGTGCCAGCAGCTTAGATCTACGGCAGGGGACTGAAGCTTTCTTT. Its protein is CASSLDLRQGTEAFF. Using reference TRBV7-9 and TRBJ1-1 for the parts outside the CDR3, the full variable domain is DTGVSQNPRHKITKRGQNVTFRCDPISEHNRLYWYRQTLGQGPEFLTYFQNEAQLEKSRLLSDRFSAERPKGSFSTLEIQRTEQGDSAMYLCASSLDLRQGTEAFFGQGTRLTVV.

The chain employs TRBV5-1 and TRBJ2-1; D may be TRBD1 (6 bases). This CDR3 is built from 16 residues. Trimming removed 3 bases at V and 2 bases at J, with 15 bases between. The germline V gene encodes CDR1 SGHRS and CDR2 YFSETQ. The CDR3 bases are TGCGCCAGCAGCTCCCTCGGACAGTTCCCCTACAATGAGCAGTTCTTC. It is translated as CASSSLGQFPYNEQFF. Full variable domain (remainder filled in from reference TRBV5-1 and TRBJ2-1): KAGVTQTPRYLIKTRGQQVTLSCSPISGHRSVSWYQQTPGQGLQFLFEYFSETQRNKGNFPGRFSGRQFSNSRSEMNVSTLELGDSALYLCASSSLGQFPYNEQFFGPGTRLTVL.

V gene TRBV4-1 combines with J gene TRBJ1-5; D gene unclear. The length of the CDR3 is 13 residues. The germline V gene encodes CDR1 MGHRA and CDR2 YSYEKL. Trimming removed 4 bases from V and 3 bases from J, with 7 bases in between. The CDR3, as DNA: TGCGCCAGCAGCCTGACGGTCAATCAGCCCCAGCATTTT. It codes for CASSLTVNQPQHF.

The rearrangement uses TRBV10-3 and TRBJ1-5; perhaps TRBD1 as D (5 bases). Germline V gene lookup returns CDR1 ENHRY and CDR2 SYGVKD. V lost 10 bases and J 0 bases, leaving 16 bases between the germline ends. This CDR3 is 15 amino acids long. CDR3 coding DNA: TGTGCCAGCAGAGGGGACCTCGCTAGCAATCAGCCCCAGCATTTT. Amino acids: CASRGDLASNQPQHF.

The rearrangement uses TRBV14 and TRBJ2-2; possible D gene TRBD1, 6 bases. The V end was cut by 1 base, the J end by 5 bases, with 11 bases between. CDR1 SGHDN and CDR2 FVKESK come from the germline V gene. The CDR3 has 15 residues. CDR3 amino acids: CASSQVQGFTGELFF. The CDR3, as DNA: TGTGCCAGCAGCCAAGTTCAGGGGTTTACCGGGGAGCTGTTTTTT. Complete variable domain (other parts from reference TRBV14 and TRBJ2-2): EAGVTQFPSHSVIEKGQTVTLRCDPISGHDNLYWYRRVMGKEIKFLLHFVKESKQDESGMPNNRFLAERTGGTYSTLKVQPAELEDSGVYFCASSQVQGFTGELFFGEGSRLTVL.

The chain carries TRBV27 and TRBJ1-5; the D gene is possibly TRBD1 (5 bases). This CDR3 has 13 amino acids. CDR1 and CDR2 (germline): MNHEY, SMNVEV (reference sequence). V was pared by 5 bases and J by 3 bases, with 8 bases between. The CDR3 coding sequence is TGTGCCAGCAGTCCACAGGTCAATCAGCCCCAGCATTTT. Protein: CASSPQVNQPQHF.

This clone was seen once. The chain employs TRBV5-6 and TRBJ1-1; D ambiguous. The CDR3 totals 15 residues. Germline values: CDR1 SGHDT, CDR2 YYEEEE. V was trimmed by 5 bases and J by 0 bases, leaving 14 bases between them. DNA of the CDR3: TGTGCCAGCAGTTTCTCGAGGGCGGTGAACACTGAAGCTTTCTTT. Translated: CASSFSRAVNTEAFF. Complete variable domain (other parts from reference TRBV5-6 and TRBJ1-1): DAGVTQSPTHLIKTRGQQVTLRCSPKSGHDTVSWYQQALGQGPQFIFQYYEEEERQRGNFPDRFSGHQFPNYSSELNVNALLLGDSALYLCASSFSRAVNTEAFFGQGTRLTVV.

The V and J genes are TRBV11-3 and TRBJ2-3; TRBD2 matches 12 bases. The CDR3 runs to 15 residues. Germline CDR1 and CDR2: SGHNT and YENEEA. After removal of 2 bases from V and 5 bases from J, the junction contained 2 bases not matched to a gene. CDR3 sequence reads: CASSLSGLAGDTQYF. The CDR3 DNA follows: TGTGCCAGCAGCTTATCGGGACTAGCGGGAGATACGCAGTATTTT.

This sequence joins TRBV19 and TRBJ1-4, with no clear D. The germline V and J ends were trimmed by 2 bases and 0 bases, with 16 bases remaining between them. Germline loops: CDR1 LNHDA, CDR2 SQIVND (reference sequence). The CDR3 has 18 residues. CDR3 sequence reads: CASSISERAGATNEKLFF. The CDR3, as DNA: TGTGCCAGTAGTATATCGGAGCGTGCCGGTGCAACTAATGAAAAACTGTTTTTT.

The chain couples TRBV11-2 to TRBJ2-3, with D possibly being TRBD1 (5 bases). CDR1 is SGHAT, CDR2 FQNNGV, per germline. The V and J ends lost 5 bases and 0 bases respectively, with 9 bases between them. This CDR3 is built from 14 residues. The CDR3 is CASSPTASTDTQYF. DNA for the CDR3: TGTGCCAGCAGCCCGACAGCTAGCACAGATACGCAGTATTTT.

V usage is TRBV7-6 and J usage is TRBJ1-6; a weak D match, TRBD1 (5 bases). Deletions cut 3 bases from V and 8 bases from J, with 11 bases between. Germline CDR1 reads SGHVS; CDR2 reads FNYEAQ. The CDR3 spans 14 residues. CDR3 coding DNA: TGTGCCAGCAGCTTTGGGGGAAGTGATTCACCCCTCCACTTT. It translates to CASSFGGSDSPLHF. The entire variable domain, with the rest obtained from reference TRBV7-6 and TRBJ1-6, is as follows: GAGVSQSPRYKVTKRGQDVALRCDPISGHVSLYWYRQALGQGPEFLTYFNYEAQQDKSGLPNDRFSAERPEGSISTLTIQRTEQRDSAMYRCASSFGGSDSPLHFGNGTRLTVT.

V gene TRBV15 combines with J gene TRBJ2-1; the match to TRBD2 covers 8 bases. The V and J ends lost 0 bases and 5 bases, in that order; junction bases with no gene match: 3. This CDR3 is built from 15 residues. The germline V gene encodes CDR1 LNHNV and CDR2 YYDKDF (reference sequence). The CDR3 is CATSRESGGNNEQFF. The CDR3 DNA follows: TGTGCCACCAGCAGAGAGAGCGGGGGAAACAATGAGCAGTTCTTC.

This rearrangement joins TRBV6-1 to TRBJ2-1; 11 bases align to TRBD2. Trimming at V came to 4 bases and at J to 4 bases, leaving 6 bases not matched to a gene. The CDR3 is 16 amino acids. In germline, CDR1 is MNHNS, CDR2 SASEGT. CDR3 amino acids: CASSGRLAGSYNEQFF. For the CDR3, the DNA is TGTGCCAGCAGTGGACGACTAGCGGGATCGTACAATGAGCAGTTCTTC.

This clone was found a few times. The V and J genes are TRBV4-1 and TRBJ2-7; no definite D call. V lost 1 base and J 1 base, leaving 8 bases between the germline ends. Germline V gene lookup returns CDR1 MGHRA and CDR2 YSYEKL. This CDR3 has 14 residues. CDR3 DNA: TGCGCCAGCAGCCAAGCGCCCAGTTCCTACGAGCAGTACTTC. Translation gives CASSQAPSSYEQYF.

The chain recombines TRBV30 with TRBJ1-5; D perhaps matches TRBD1 (5 bases). CDR1 and CDR2 from the germline V gene are GTSNPN and SVGIG (reference sequence). V was clipped by 0 bases and J by 7 bases, with 13 bases between them. This CDR3 has 14 amino acids. DNA of the CDR3: TGTGCCTGGAGTGTGGGGGGAGGACAACAGCCCCAGCATTTT. Encoded protein: CAWSVGGGQQPQHF.

The chain joins TRBV7-9 to TRBJ2-1; D uncertain. Germline lookup yields CDR1 SEHNR and CDR2 FQNEAQ (reference sequence). V was cut by 1 base and J by 7 bases, with 8 bases left in between. The CDR3 totals 13 residues. The CDR3 sequence is CASSLDVGNEQFF. The CDR3 DNA reads TGTGCCAGCAGCTTAGACGTTGGGAATGAGCAGTTCTTC.

V and J are TRBV5-1 and TRBJ1-5, with 7 bases identical to TRBD1. V gave up 4 bases and J gave up 4 bases; unmatched junction bases: 11. This CDR3 has 16 amino acids. From germline, CDR1 is SGHRS and CDR2 YFSETQ. CDR3 protein: CASSTPTGWGNQPQHF. CDR3 sequence (DNA): TGCGCCAGCAGCACTCCGACAGGGTGGGGTAATCAGCCCCAGCATTTT.

The chain combines TRBV29-1 with TRBJ1-2; 7 positions agree with TRBD1. The CDR3 runs to 14 residues. Per the germline V gene, CDR1 is SQVTM and CDR2 is ANQGSEA. Losses at the gene ends were 0 bases for V and 2 bases for J; bases not matched to a gene: 3. CDR3 DNA sequence: TGCAGCGTTGAAGAGCCCAGGGGGAACTATGGCTACACCTTC. Amino acid sequence: CSVEEPRGNYGYTF.

The chain joins TRBV7-6 to TRBJ2-3; a weak D match, TRBD1 (6 bases). The germline CDR1 and CDR2 sequences are SGHVS and FNYEAQ. The CDR3 loop spans 15 amino acids. The V end was cut by 1 base, the J end by 0 bases, with 8 bases between. For the CDR3, the DNA is TGTGCCAGCAGCTTAGGGACAGCCAGCACAGATACGCAGTATTTT. Its translation is CASSLGTASTDTQYF.

In regard to this clone: Other DNA sequences from this sample encode an identical CDR3 as well. The gene calls are TRBV5-1 and TRBJ2-3; D is unresolved. V was shortened by 1 base and J by 0 bases, with 0 bases between the two germline ends. The germline V gene has CDR1 SGHRS and CDR2 YFSETQ. The CDR3 length is 12 residues. This CDR3 is CASSLSTDTQYF. The CDR3 nucleotides read TGCGCCAGCAGCTTGAGCACAGATACGCAGTATTTT.

This clone was seen only once. The chain employs TRBV5-4 and TRBJ2-3; 13 bases match TRBD2. The CDR3 sequence is 17 residues long. The germline V gene encodes CDR1 SGHNT and CDR2 YYREEE (reference sequence). The junction had 7 bases not matched to a gene; V was cut back by 2 bases and J by 4 bases. This CDR3 reads CASSFPTSGRAPDTQYF. For the CDR3, the DNA is TGTGCCAGCAGCTTTCCCACTAGCGGGAGGGCCCCAGATACGCAGTATTTT.

The chain has TRBV6-1 and TRBJ1-6; 9 bases line up with TRBD1. The V segment lost 1 base and the J segment 9 bases; nucleotides outside the gene matches: 7. This CDR3 contains 16 residues. The V gene's germline CDR1 is MNHNS and CDR2 SASEGT. Here the CDR3 reads CASSEGTGAGISPLHF. The CDR3 nucleotides are TGTGCCAGCAGTGAAGGGACAGGGGCAGGAATTTCACCCCTCCACTTT.

The CDR3 nucleotides read TGCAGCGTTGAAGGGAGGGCTGGCTACACCTTC. It specifies CSVEGRAGYTF. The chain is built from TRBV29-1 and TRBJ1-2; D gene unclear. CDR3 length: 11 residues. The V gene's germline CDR1 is SQVTM and CDR2 ANQGSEA. The V end lost 1 base, the J end lost 7 bases, and 7 bases lay between the germline ends.